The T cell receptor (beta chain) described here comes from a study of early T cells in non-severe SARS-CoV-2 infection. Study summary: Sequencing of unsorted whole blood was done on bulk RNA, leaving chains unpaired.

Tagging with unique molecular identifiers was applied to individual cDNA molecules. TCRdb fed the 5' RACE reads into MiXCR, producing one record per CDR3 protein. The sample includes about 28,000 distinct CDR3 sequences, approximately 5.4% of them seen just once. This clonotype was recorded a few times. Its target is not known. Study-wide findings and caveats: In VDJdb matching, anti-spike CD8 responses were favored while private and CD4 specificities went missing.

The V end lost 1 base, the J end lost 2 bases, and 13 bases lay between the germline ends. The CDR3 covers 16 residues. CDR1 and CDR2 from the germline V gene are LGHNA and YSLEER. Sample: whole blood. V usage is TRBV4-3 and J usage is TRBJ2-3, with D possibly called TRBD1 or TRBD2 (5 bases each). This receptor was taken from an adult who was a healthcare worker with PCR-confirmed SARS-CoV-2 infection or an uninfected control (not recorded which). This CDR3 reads CASSQGRGRDTDTQYF. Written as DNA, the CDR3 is TGCGCCAGCAGCCAAGGACGGGGACGGGACACAGATACGCAGTATTTT.